The 31 T cell receptor beta chains given below trace back to one sample, sequenced in a study of breast tumors, draining lymph nodes, adjacent tissues. Each CDR3 protein is one row after TCRdb ran MiXCR on the multiplex PCR reads. The table shows about 270,000 distinct CDR3 sequences, with roughly 30% occurring only once. The lymph nodes were axillary draining lymph nodes from breast cancer patients. The material sequenced was axillary lymph node tissue. Source of these receptors: a female donor with breast cancer. Some clones in this sample may be carry-over from other donors' samples.

The V gene is TRBV6-2 or TRBV6-3, the J gene TRBJ2-4, with a tentative D call TRBD2 (6 bases). The CDR3 runs 16 residues. V lost 2 bases and J lost 2, with 13 bases in between. Germline lookup yields CDR1 MNHEY and CDR2 SVGEGT. The CDR3 region has the DNA TGTGCCAGCAGTTACCGGTCTAGCGTTCCCAAAAACATTCAGTACTTC. The encoded protein is CASSYRSSVPKNIQYF.

In this sample, this clonotype turned up many times. The chain is built from TRBV6-6 and TRBJ1-2; 9 bases fit TRBD1. The V gene end was trimmed by 6 bases and the J gene end by 7 bases; junction bases not matched to a gene: 9. The CDR3 has 14 residues. The germline V gene has CDR1 MNHNY and CDR2 SVGAGI (reference sequence). The CDR3 reads CASSQDRGGAGYTF. Here the CDR3 DNA reads TGTGCCAGCAGCCAGGACAGGGGAGGGGCTGGCTACACCTTC.

The chain carries TRBV7-4 and TRBJ2-6; D is uncertain. Germline V CDR1 and CDR2: SGHVT, SQSDAQ. V dropped 0 bases and J dropped 4 bases, with 4 bases sitting between them. This CDR3 contains 14 residues. Here the CDR3 reads CASSLASGANVLTF. As DNA, the CDR3 is TGTGCCAGCAGCTTAGCCTCCGGGGCCAACGTCCTGACTTTC.

Many counts were recorded for this clonotype. The chain's CDR3 is CARGTSGRGETQYF. The CDR3 DNA reads as TGTGCCAGGGGGACTAGCGGGAGGGGAGAGACCCAGTACTTC. The V gene is TRBV2, the J gene TRBJ2-5, with 16 bases that match TRBD2. V trimming: 9 bases; J trimming: 4 bases; junction bases outside the gene matches: 2. Germline V gene lookup returns CDR1 SNHLY and CDR2 FYNNEI. This CDR3 contains 14 residues.

Comment on this clonotype: A much larger clonotype is one base distant, so this may be a read error. This chain joins TRBV6-6 and TRBJ2-1; 8 bases line up with TRBD2. V lost 5 bases to trimming and J lost 0 bases; unmatched junction nucleotides: 12. In germline, CDR1 is MNHNY, CDR2 SVGAGI (reference sequence). This CDR3 has 18 residues. CDR3 loop: CASSHLRTGGSSYNEQFF. Written as DNA, the CDR3 is TGTGCCAGCAGTCACTTACGAACGGGGGGGAGCTCCTACAATGAGCAGTTCTTC.

The sample holds many counts of this clonotype. The rearrangement uses TRBV7-3 and TRBJ2-3; 7 bases map to TRBD1. Trimming at V came to 4 bases and at J to 1 base, leaving 8 bases not matched to a gene. The CDR3 length is 16 residues. Looked up from germline, CDR1 is SGHTA and CDR2 is FQGTGA. Here the CDR3 DNA reads TGTGCCAGCAGCTCCCAAGGGGGCACTGGCACAGATACGCAGTATTTT. It encodes CASSSQGGTGTDTQYF.

Worth noting for this clonotype: A much larger clone differs by one base, so this may be a read error. J is TRBJ2-1 and V is TRBV5-1; D may match TRBD1 or TRBD2 (5 bases each). Germline V gene lookup returns CDR1 SGHRS and CDR2 YFSETQ. CDR3 length: 17 amino acids. The CDR3 is CASTSGFPGPTNKEQFF. DNA of the CDR3: TGCGCCAGCACTTCTGGCTTTCCGGGGCCTACCAACAAAGAGCAGTTCTTC.

CDR3 nucleotide sequence: TGTGCCAGCAGCCCACAGGGCGGCTCCTACAATGAAAAACTGTTTTTT. As protein: CASSPQGGSYNEKLFF. The rearrangement joins TRBV7-4 to TRBJ1-4; possible D gene TRBD1, 6 bases. The V end was cut by 5 bases, the J end by 5 bases, with 18 bases between. The CDR3 is made up of 16 amino acids. CDR1 is SGHVT, CDR2 SQSDAQ, per germline.

The sample holds a few counts of this clonotype. The rearrangement uses TRBV6-5 and TRBJ2-3; 7 bases align to TRBD2. CDR1 is MNHEY and CDR2 is SVGAGI in the germline V gene. The trim removed 2 bases at V and 1 base at J, leaving 6 bases unmatched. The CDR3 runs 16 residues. The CDR3 loop reads CASSYQPLAGTDTQYF. The CDR3 region has the DNA TGTGCCAGCAGTTACCAACCCCTAGCGGGCACAGATACGCAGTATTTT.

The chain employs TRBV24-1 and TRBJ1-1; a possible D gene is TRBD1 (5 bases). The V end was cut by 7 bases, the J end by 1 base, with 9 bases between. Germline CDR1 is KGHDR and CDR2 is SFDVKD. The CDR3 is made up of 13 amino acids. The CDR3 DNA sequence: TGTGCCACCAGCTCCGGGGGGAACACTGAAGCTTTCTTT. This encodes CATSSGGNTEAFF.

Notes on this clonotype: One junction end does not reproduce the germline sequence, and a read error may be involved. The V call is TRBV12-3 or TRBV12-4, the J call TRBJ1-4; TRBD1 matches at 11 bases. CDR3 length: 15 residues. This chain's CDR3 is CANSHPGTGGEKLFF. DNA of the CDR3: TGTGCCAACAGTCACCCCGGGACAGGGGGTGAAAAACTGTTCTTT.

This clonotype has a count of ten or more. The chain recombines TRBV4-2 with TRBJ2-7; possibly TRBD2 for D (6 bases). There are 15 residues in the CDR3. Germline V gene data show CDR1 as LGHNA and CDR2 as YNFKEQ. Between the trimmed V and J ends, which lost 0 bases and 3 bases, there was a span of 12 bases. The CDR3 sequence: CASSQDMGGVYEQYF. CDR3 bases: TGTGCCAGCAGCCAAGATATGGGAGGTGTCTACGAGCAGTACTTC.

The table lists this clonotype with many counts. The junction and the germline gene differ at one end; a read error may be behind it. The chain combines TRBV20-1 with TRBJ2-6, with D perhaps given as TRBD1 or TRBD2 (5 bases each). This CDR3 region has 14 residues. CDR1 is DFQATT, CDR2 SNEGSKA, per germline (reference sequence). The CDR3 is CSARVASGATVLTF. In nucleotides, the CDR3 is TGCAGTGCTAGAGTAGCATCCGGGGCCACCGTCCTGACTTTC.

This clonotype showed up just a few times. It may be a read error: a sequence one base away is much more abundant. The chain recombines TRBV11-2 with TRBJ2-1; 11 bases are shared with TRBD2. Germline V gene data show CDR1 as SGHAT and CDR2 as FQNNGV. The CDR3 spans 19 residues. V lost 7 bases and J lost 2; bases outside the gene matches: 16. The CDR3 DNA is TGTGCCAGCAACTTCCCGATTCAGACTAGCGGGACCACCTACAATGAGCAGTTCTTC. Translation: CASNFPIQTSGTTYNEQFF.

This clonotype was counted only a few times. The chain joins TRBV4-3 to TRBJ2-4; D unresolved. Per the germline V gene, CDR1 is LGHNA and CDR2 is YSLEER. V gave up 3 bases and J gave up 15 bases, with 9 bases separating them. This CDR3 region has 10 residues. The CDR3 DNA reads TGCGCCAGCAGCCATGCGGACGGGTACTTC. As protein: CASSHADGYF.

This clonotype was detected only a few times. The chain has TRBV28 and TRBJ1-2; 9 bases match TRBD1. Germline CDR1 MDHEN, CDR2 SYDVKM. The J segment lost 7 bases and the V segment lost 2 bases, leaving 5 bases of the junction unmatched. CDR3 size: 14 residues. The chain's CDR3 is CASSLRQGGRGYTF. DNA for the CDR3: TGTGCCAGCAGTTTAAGACAGGGGGGACGTGGCTACACCTTC.

Comments on this clonotype: This could be a read error, since a much larger clone is one nucleotide away. The chain carries TRBV6-6 and TRBJ1-5; 10 nucleotides line up with TRBD1. The CDR3 is 16 amino acids. The J segment lost 2 bases and the V segment lost 2 bases, leaving 3 bases of the junction unmatched. CDR1 and CDR2 from the germline V gene are MNHNY and SVGAGI (reference sequence). The CDR3 here is CASSYGTGARNQPQHF. The CDR3 DNA sequence: TGTGCCAGCAGTTACGGGACAGGGGCTCGCAATCAGCCCCAGCATTTT.

Turning to this clonotype: A read error may explain this, as a much larger clone is one base away. The V and J genes are TRBV20-1 and TRBJ2-3; no definite D call. The J call may be incorrect, as the DNA end agrees better with TRBJ1-5. There are 13 residues in the CDR3. The germline CDR1 and CDR2 sequences are DFQATT and SNEGSKA (reference sequence). The CDR3 sequence is CSAYSGRGDTQHF. CDR3 bases: TGCAGTGCTTATAGCGGGAGAGGAGATACGCAGCATTTT.

This clonotype has ten or more counts. The V and J genes are TRBV20-1 and TRBJ2-7, with TRBD1 identical over 9 bases. Germline V gene data show CDR1 as DFQATT and CDR2 as SNEGSKA (reference sequence). The CDR3 is 13 amino acids. V shed 6 bases, J shed 2 bases, and the junction held 5 bases outside the gene matches. The CDR3 nucleotides are TGCAGTGCGCGACAGGGGGTCCCCTACGAGCAGTACTTC. Its translation is CSARQGVPYEQYF.

This clonotype was detected ten times or more. The chain uses TRBV2 and TRBJ2-2; 13 bases are shared with TRBD2. The CDR3 extends over 17 amino acids. Germline V gene lookup returns CDR1 SNHLY and CDR2 FYNNEI. The J segment lost 4 bases and the V segment lost 9 bases, leaving 11 bases of the junction unmatched. CDR3 nucleotide sequence: TGTGCCAGAAGGACAAGGACTAGCGGGAGCATCACCGGGGAGCTGTTTTTT. As protein: CARRTRTSGSITGELFF.

V and J are TRBV20-1 and TRBJ1-3; no clear D. Trimming stripped 3 bases from V and 7 bases from J, with 13 bases between. There are 13 residues in the CDR3. CDR1 and CDR2 (germline): DFQATT, SNEGSKA (reference sequence). This CDR3 is CSASRTSGNTIYF. CDR3 sequence (DNA): TGCAGTGCTAGTAGGACTAGCGGGAACACCATATATTTT.

This clonotype was counted a few times. A much more abundant neighbour one base away suggests this may be a read error. The chain uses TRBV5-1 and TRBJ2-1; possible D gene TRBD2, 6 bases. Germline CDR1 SGHRS, CDR2 YFSETQ. The CDR3 is 13 amino acids. DNA of the CDR3: TGCGCGACGTCGGAGGGCCGCAACAATGACCAGTTCTTC. Amino acids: CATSEGRNNDQFF. Full variable domain (rest looked up from reference TRBV5-1 and TRBJ2-1): KAGVTQTPRYLIKTRGQQVTLSCSPISGHRSVSWYQQTPGQGLQFLFEYFSETQRNKGNFPGRFSGRQFSNSRSEMNVSTLELGDSALYLCATSEGRNNDQFFGPGTRLTVL.

The CDR3 region has the DNA TGTGCCAGCAGACTAGCGGGTCCAAATGAGCAGTATTTT. Its translation: CASRLAGPNEQYF. V is TRBV12-3 or TRBV12-4 and J is TRBJ2-3; 9 nucleotides line up with TRBD2. The CDR3 contains 13 residues. V dropped 6 bases and J dropped 11; count of bases not matched to a gene: 9.

This sequence joins TRBV5-8 and TRBJ2-3, with 7 bases that match TRBD2. V was clipped by 0 bases and J by 5 bases; unmatched bases: 9. Germline CDR1 is SGHTS and CDR2 is YDEGEE. CDR3 length: 16 residues. The CDR3 DNA is TGTGCCAGCAGCTTGGGCAGAGTAGCGGGTGGAGATACGCAGTATTTT. It is translated as CASSLGRVAGGDTQYF.

This clonotype showed up just once. V and J are TRBV20-1 and TRBJ1-4, with D uncertain. Germline V gene data show CDR1 as DFQATT and CDR2 as SNEGSKA (reference sequence). The CDR3 contains 15 residues. Trimming took 0 bases from V and 5 from J, leaving 13 bases between them. CDR3 coding DNA: TGCAGTGCTAGAGATTGGGGATCGTCGAATGAAAAACTGTTTTTT. As protein: CSARDWGSSNEKLFF.

This clonotype was recorded at least ten times. The CDR3 nucleotides read TGTGCCAGCAGCCGAGGACAGGGCGACGGCTACACCTTC. Translation gives CASSRGQGDGYTF. This sequence joins TRBV5-8 and TRBJ1-2, with TRBD1 matching over 8 bases. Unmatched junction bases numbered 7, after V lost 4 bases and J lost 8 bases. Germline loops: CDR1 SGHTS, CDR2 YDEGEE. This CDR3 has 13 residues.

This clonotype has a handful of counts. This sequence may be a read error, since a much larger clone differs from it by one base. In DNA, the CDR3 is TGTGCCAGCGGCTACCAACGGGGAAACCAAGAGACCCAGTACTTC. It yields the protein CASGYQRGNQETQYF. This chain connects TRBV5-4 to TRBJ2-5; weak D call: TRBD2 (5 bases). The CDR3 is made up of 15 amino acids. V lost 7 bases, J lost 0 bases, and 16 bases lay in between. Germline V gene data show CDR1 as SGHNT and CDR2 as YYREEE (reference sequence).

This clonotype has a count of ten or more. The chain carries TRBV2 and TRBJ1-2, with a tentative D call TRBD1 (5 bases). V lost 7 bases to trimming and J lost 0 bases, with 12 bases between them. The germline gives CDR1 SNHLY, CDR2 FYNNEI. The CDR3 loop spans 14 amino acids. The CDR3 bases are TGTGCCAGCACACGGGCAGGGACTAACTATGGCTACACCTTC. Amino acid sequence: CASTRAGTNYGYTF.

This chain links TRBV29-1 with TRBJ2-1; unclear D gene. The length of the CDR3 is 11 residues. Trimming left V 8 bases short and J 6 bases short, with 11 bases between. CDR1 SQVTM and CDR2 ANQGSEA come from the germline V gene. The CDR3 sequence is CSQDLLNEQFF. CDR3 DNA: TGCAGCCAAGACTTACTCAATGAGCAGTTCTTC.

This clonotype was picked up many times. The chain couples TRBV11-3 to TRBJ2-1; 9 bases map to TRBD2. The V segment lost 0 bases and the J segment 2 bases; nucleotides outside the gene matches: 11. The CDR3 runs 19 residues. Germline-derived CDR1 and CDR2 are SGHNT and YENEEA. The CDR3 DNA follows: TGTGCCAGCAGCTTAGATAATCCCTTAGCGGGAGCCGCCTACAATGAGCAGTTCTTC. This gives the protein CASSLDNPLAGAAYNEQFF.

The chain joins TRBV30 to TRBJ2-7, with TRBD2 matching 10 bases. The CDR3 is 14 amino acids. Germline V gene data show CDR1 as GTSNPN and CDR2 as SVGIG (reference sequence). The ends lost 2 bases at V and 2 bases at J; junction bases unmatched: 3. The CDR3 DNA reads as TGTGCCTGGAGTCGGCTAGCGGGAGCCTACGAGCAGTACTTC. This translates into CAWSRLAGAYEQYF.